This entry concerns a single T cell receptor (beta chain). The data were taken from a study of response to subunit inactivated influenza vaccine. With 7 bases removed from V and 2 bases from J, the gap between germline ends came to 11 bases. The CDR3 covers 13 residues. Germline V CDR1 and CDR2: ENHRY, SYGVKD. TCRdb re-called the RT-PCR reads through MiXCR, storing one row per CDR3 protein. Here the sample spans approximately 520,000 distinct CDR3 sequences, about 17% being singletons. Material: CD4+ T cells sorted from PBMCs, obtained around 25 months after vaccination. This TCR was sampled from a man aged 45 to 70 who received an inactivated influenza vaccine. V usage is TRBV10-3 and J usage is TRBJ1-2; maybe TRBD1 (6 bases). The CDR3 sequence: CAITPDRNYGYTF. The DNA for the CDR3 is TGTGCCATCACCCCAGACAGGAACTATGGCTACACCTTC.